This T cell receptor beta chain was captured by sequencing in a study of memory CD4+ T cells and cytomegalovirus serostatus. Here immunoSEQ multiplex PCR was the method, and the copy in TCRdb shows in-frame clones only, minus some. Of roughly 53,000 clones listed, roughly four fifths were seen once; the top ten hold roughly 1.7%. The V end lost 0 bases, the J end lost 0 bases, and 12 bases lay between the germline ends. Germline V gene data show CDR1 as LNHDA and CDR2 as SQIVND (reference sequence). The CDR3 covers 17 residues. The sort gate was single viable CD3+CD4+CD8-CD45RO+ cells for memory CD4+ T cells. Serostatus was set by detecting CMV pp150, pp28, p38, p52 IgG. This clone is medium-sized by share.

V usage is TRBV19 and J usage is TRBJ1-5; D is ambiguous. What was sequenced was memory CD4+ T cells from blood. This TCR derives from an adult in good health and CMV-seronegative. The CDR3 sequence: CASSIDRPGFSNQPQHF. The CDR3, as DNA: TGTGCCAGTAGTATAGACAGACCGGGATTTAGCAATCAGCCCCAGCATTTT.